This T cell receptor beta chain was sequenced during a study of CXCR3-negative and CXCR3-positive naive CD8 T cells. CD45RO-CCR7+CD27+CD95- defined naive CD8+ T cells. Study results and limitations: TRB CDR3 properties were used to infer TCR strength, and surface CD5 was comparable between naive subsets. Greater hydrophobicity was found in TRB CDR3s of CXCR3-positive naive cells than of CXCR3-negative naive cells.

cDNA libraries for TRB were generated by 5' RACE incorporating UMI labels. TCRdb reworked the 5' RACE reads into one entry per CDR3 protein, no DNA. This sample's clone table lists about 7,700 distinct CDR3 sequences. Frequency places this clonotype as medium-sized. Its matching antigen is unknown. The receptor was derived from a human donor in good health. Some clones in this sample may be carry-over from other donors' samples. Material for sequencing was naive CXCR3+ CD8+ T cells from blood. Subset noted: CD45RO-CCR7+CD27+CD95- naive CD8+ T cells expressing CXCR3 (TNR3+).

CDR3 loop: CASSLVLGTSYNEQFF. The chain has TRBV7-2 and TRBJ2-1; with no DNA, the TCRdb D assignment of TRBD2 cannot be verified. The CDR3 totals 16 residues. Germline V gene data show CDR1 as SGHTA and CDR2 as FQGNSA.